This entry lists 23 T cell receptor beta chains sequenced from one sample in a study of cytomegalovirus exposure and HLA in healthy donors. PCR was performed using 60 Vbeta and 13 Jbeta primers. Profiled with immunoSEQ multiplex PCR; TCRdb holds only in-frame clones, not every one. The data show fewer than 120,000 clones, around three quarters seen once. The source material was PBMCs. The source of these receptors is a woman in her thirties in good health and CMV-seronegative.

This clone was seen a handful of times. This sequence joins TRBV6-4 and TRBJ2-7; 7 bases agree with TRBD2. Germline V gene sequence: CDR1 MRHNA, CDR2 SNTAGT. Trimming removed 3 bases from V and 2 bases from J; junction bases left unmatched: 7. The CDR3 contains 15 residues. The CDR3 spells CASSEVAGSTYEQYF. In DNA form, the CDR3 reads TGTGCCAGCAGTGAGGTAGCGGGTTCAACCTACGAGCAGTACTTC.

The CDR3 sequence: CASSQEPGTEAFF. The CDR3 nucleotides are TGTGCCAGCAGCCAAGAGCCCGGCACTGAAGCTTTCTTT. The V and J genes are TRBV7-9 and TRBJ1-1; no firm D call. CDR1 and CDR2 (germline): SEHNR, FQNEAQ (reference sequence). V was pared by 5 bases and J by 4 bases, with 11 bases between. This CDR3 is 13 amino acids long.

The rearrangement joins TRBV28 to TRBJ2-3, with 9 nucleotides matching TRBD1. This CDR3 has 17 amino acids. The V and J ends lost 5 bases and 6 bases, in that order; junction bases with no gene match: 15. The germline gives CDR1 MDHEN, CDR2 SYDVKM. The CDR3 loop reads CASSTLQGAPGGDTQYF. The CDR3 region has the DNA TGTGCCAGCAGTACCCTACAGGGGGCGCCAGGGGGGGATACGCAGTATTTT.

Turning to this clone: In the same sample, other DNA sequences code for this CDR3. This chain uses TRBV30 with TRBJ2-7, with D possibly being TRBD1 (5 bases). V dropped 1 base and J dropped 5 bases, with 9 bases sitting between them. Germline CDR1 is GTSNPN and CDR2 is SVGIG (reference sequence). CDR3 length: 12 residues. The CDR3 protein is CAWSATGNEQYF. The CDR3 coding sequence is TGTGCCTGGAGTGCCACAGGTAACGAGCAGTACTTC.

The chain joins TRBV2 to TRBJ2-5; tentative D call: TRBD2 (6 bases). Germline V CDR1 and CDR2: SNHLY, FYNNEI. V was shortened by 6 bases and J by 5 bases, with 19 bases between the two germline ends. This CDR3 has 15 amino acids. CDR3 residues: CASSRDSRGWETQYF. CDR3 in DNA: TGTGCCAGCAGCCGGGACTCCCGCGGGTGGGAGACCCAGTACTTC.

The chain recombines TRBV27 with TRBJ2-1; 12 bases agree with TRBD2. This CDR3 contains 15 residues. Germline lookup yields CDR1 MNHEY and CDR2 SMNVEV (reference sequence). V was clipped by 4 bases and J by 8 bases; unmatched bases: 6. CDR3 region: CASSSSGGASYEQFF. The CDR3 DNA reads as TGTGCCAGCAGTTCTAGCGGGGGGGCCTCGTATGAGCAGTTCTTC.

The chain employs TRBV4-3 and TRBJ2-6, with D perhaps matching TRBD1 (5 bases). Germline CDR1 reads LGHNA; CDR2 reads YSLEER. This CDR3 has 18 amino acids. V was pared by 0 bases and J by 0 bases, with 12 bases between. The CDR3 reads CASSQDRDDSSGANVLTF. CDR3 coding DNA: TGCGCCAGCAGCCAAGATAGGGATGACAGCTCTGGGGCCAACGTCCTGACTTTC.

CDR3 DNA sequence: TGCGCCAGCAGCCAAGATGGGACAGGCGAACACAATGAGCAGTTCTTC. It specifies CASSQDGTGEHNEQFF. V and J are TRBV4-1 and TRBJ2-1; 8 nucleotides align to TRBD1. CDR3 length: 16 residues. Germline V gives CDR1 MGHRA, CDR2 YSYEKL. Unmatched junction bases numbered 6, after V lost 0 bases and J lost 5 bases.

This clone showed up just a few times. The chain couples TRBV13 to TRBJ1-2; TRBD1 matches 7 bases. CDR1 PRHDT and CDR2 FYEKMQ come from the germline V gene (reference sequence). The junction had 21 bases not matched to a gene; V was cut back by 3 bases and J by 11 bases. This CDR3 spans 17 amino acids. Here the CDR3 reads CASSFFFRTGGGLRYTF. The CDR3 DNA reads TGTGCCAGCAGCTTCTTTTTCCGGACAGGTGGAGGGTTAAGGTACACCTTC. The full variable domain, completed using reference TRBV13 and TRBJ1-2, is AAGVIQSPRHLIKEKRETATLKCYPIPRHDTVYWYQQGPGQDPQFLISFYEKMQSDKGSIPDRFSAQQFSDYHSELNMSSLELGDSALYFCASSFFFRTGGGLRYTFGSGTRLTVV.

CDR3 nucleotide sequence: TGCGCCAGCAGCATGGGGCCCTACGAGCAGTACTTC. Protein: CASSMGPYEQYF. The J gene is TRBJ2-7, the V gene TRBV4-1, with a weak D call TRBD1 (5 bases). V gave up 5 bases and J gave up 2 bases, with 7 bases separating them. This CDR3 is built from 12 residues. The germline V gene has CDR1 MGHRA and CDR2 YSYEKL.

The gene calls are TRBV15 and TRBJ2-1, with 7 bases identical to TRBD1. With 4 bases clipped from V and 4 bases from J, the junction kept 7 bases outside the gene matches. This CDR3 contains 15 residues. Germline V gene lookup returns CDR1 LNHNV and CDR2 YYDKDF (reference sequence). The CDR3 region is CATSTRDSEYNEQFF. In DNA, the CDR3 is TGTGCCACCAGCACTAGGGACAGTGAGTACAATGAGCAGTTCTTC. The full variable domain, completed using reference TRBV15 and TRBJ2-1, is DAMVIQNPRYQVTQFGKPVTLSCSQTLNHNVMYWYQQKSSQAPKLLFHYYDKDFNNEADTPDNFQSRRPNTSFCFLDIRSPGLGDTAMYLCATSTRDSEYNEQFFGPGTRLTVL.

V usage is TRBV5-1 and J usage is TRBJ2-2, with TRBD2 matching 12 bases. V was clipped by 2 bases and J by 1 base; unmatched bases: 3. The CDR3 sequence is 17 residues long. Germline V CDR1 and CDR2: SGHRS, YFSETQ. CDR3 region: CASSLRGLAGNTGELFF. CDR3 nucleotides: TGCGCCAGCAGCTTAAGGGGACTAGCGGGGAACACCGGGGAGCTGTTTTTT. Filled out from reference TRBV5-1 and TRBJ2-2, the complete variable domain reads KAGVTQTPRYLIKTRGQQVTLSCSPISGHRSVSWYQQTPGQGLQFLFEYFSETQRNKGNFPGRFSGRQFSNSRSEMNVSTLELGDSALYLCASSLRGLAGNTGELFFGEGSRLTVL.

CDR3 region: CASSYPGVGANVLTF. Written as DNA, the CDR3 is TGTGCCAGCAGTTATCCCGGGGTAGGGGCCAACGTCCTGACTTTC. The chain carries TRBV2 and TRBJ2-6; tentatively, D is TRBD2 (5 bases). The V gene's germline CDR1 is SNHLY and CDR2 FYNNEI. The length of the CDR3 is 15 residues. V lost 5 bases and J 4 bases, leaving 12 bases between the germline ends.

The chain recombines TRBV28 with TRBJ2-7; TRBD2 matches at 14 bases. The germline V gene has CDR1 MDHEN and CDR2 SYDVKM. The trim removed 4 bases at V and 7 bases at J, leaving 9 bases unmatched. The CDR3 is 16 residues long. The CDR3: CASSSKTSGRVGEQYF. In DNA, the CDR3 is TGTGCCAGCAGTTCCAAGACTAGCGGGAGGGTGGGGGAGCAGTACTTC.

This clone was recorded only once. The chain has TRBV28 and TRBJ2-7; 10 positions match TRBD1. V dropped 5 bases and J dropped 1; count of bases not matched to a gene: 5. The germline V gene encodes CDR1 MDHEN and CDR2 SYDVKM. The CDR3 has 15 amino acids. The CDR3 DNA is TGTGCCAGCAGTCTACCGGGACAGGGGTCCTACGAGCAGTACTTC. Its translation: CASSLPGQGSYEQYF. Variable domain in full (rest from reference TRBV28 and TRBJ2-7): DVKVTQSSRYLVKRTGEKVFLECVQDMDHENMFWYRQDPGLGLRLIYFSYDVKMKEKGDIPEGYSVSREKKERFSLILESASTNQTSMYLCASSLPGQGSYEQYFGPGTRLTVT.

The CDR3: CASSRRTSGLPYNEQFF. The CDR3 nucleotides are TGCGCCAGCAGCCGACGGACTAGCGGCCTACCCTACAATGAGCAGTTCTTC. The V and J genes are TRBV4-3 and TRBJ2-1, with 10 positions matching TRBD2. V lost 4 bases, J lost 2 bases, and 8 bases stayed unmatched. The V gene's germline CDR1 is LGHNA and CDR2 YSLEER. This CDR3 has 17 residues.

The chain couples TRBV28 to TRBJ1-2; possible D gene TRBD1, 5 bases. The CDR3 is made up of 11 amino acids. Germline lookup yields CDR1 MDHEN and CDR2 SYDVKM. V shed 10 bases and J shed 4 bases, with 10 bases lying between them. The CDR3 is CATRVGYGYTF. The CDR3 DNA reads TGTGCCACCAGGGTCGGCTATGGCTACACCTTC.

The chain links TRBV5-1 to TRBJ2-3; 9 nucleotides agree with TRBD1. There are 19 residues in the CDR3. Unmatched junction bases numbered 15, after V lost 3 bases and J lost 1 base. CDR1 is SGHRS, CDR2 YFSETQ, per germline. In DNA form, the CDR3 reads TGCGCCAGCAGCTCGAATCCGGGACAGGGAGGGGGGGGCACAGATACGCAGTATTTT. Its translation: CASSSNPGQGGGGTDTQYF.

The chain is built from TRBV9 and TRBJ1-6; 9 bases are a match to TRBD1. Trimming removed 3 bases from V and 11 bases from J; junction bases left unmatched: 6. Germline V gene lookup returns CDR1 SGDLS and CDR2 YYNGEE. The CDR3 runs to 14 residues. This CDR3 is CASSAAGQGTPLHF. The CDR3 DNA sequence: TGTGCCAGCAGCGCCGCGGGACAGGGAACACCCCTCCACTTT.

The V call is TRBV4-3, the J call TRBJ2-2; D is ambiguous. The V and J ends lost 0 bases and 3 bases respectively, with 8 bases between them. The CDR3 consists of 15 residues. The germline V gene encodes CDR1 LGHNA and CDR2 YSLEER. The CDR3 is CASSQDPGYTGELFF. As DNA, the CDR3 is TGCGCCAGCAGCCAAGACCCCGGTTACACCGGGGAGCTGTTTTTT.

The rearrangement links TRBV7-9 to TRBJ2-3; D perhaps matches TRBD1 (5 bases). There are 14 residues in the CDR3. V gave up 3 bases and J gave up 2 bases, with 9 bases separating them. The germline V gene has CDR1 SEHNR and CDR2 FQNEAQ (reference sequence). For the CDR3, the DNA is TGTGCCAGCAGCTTTTCCAGGGACACAGATACGCAGTATTTT. It is translated as CASSFSRDTDTQYF.

A note on this clone: Other DNA sequences within the sample encode an identical CDR3. The chain recombines TRBV4-3 with TRBJ2-2; 10 bases line up with TRBD1. The CDR3 loop spans 15 amino acids. Germline-derived CDR1 and CDR2 are LGHNA and YSLEER. V trimming: 3 bases; J trimming: 3 bases; junction bases outside the gene matches: 1. CDR3 DNA sequence: TGCGCCAGCAGCCAGGACAGGGGGGACACCGGGGAGCTGTTTTTT. Protein: CASSQDRGDTGELFF.

The chain uses TRBV6-5 and TRBJ2-7, with D maybe TRBD1 (6 bases). This CDR3 has 16 residues. CDR1 is MNHEY, CDR2 SVGAGI, per germline. V was shortened by 2 bases and J by 2 bases, with 16 bases between the two germline ends. CDR3 amino acids: CASSYVVFGQTYEQYF. CDR3 DNA: TGTGCCAGCAGTTACGTAGTGTTCGGACAGACCTACGAGCAGTACTTC.